These 2 T cell receptor beta chains were sequenced from one sample in a study of T cells in Graves' hyperthyroidism and ophthalmopathy. It was RNA transcripts that yielded the amplified TCR beta CDR3 regions. Using the HTBI primer set, a first-round RT-PCR was run on the TCR CDR3. Using its own MiXCR run on the multiplex PCR reads, TCRdb lists one record per CDR3 protein. The data show 600,000 to 900,000 distinct CDR3 sequences, about a sixth seen once. Sequenced input: blood. These receptors all come from a man aged 18 to 29 with Graves' hyperthyroidism.

The chain carries TRBV28 and TRBJ1-3; TRBD1 agrees at 10 bases. Germline V gene lookup returns CDR1 MDHEN and CDR2 SYDVKM. This CDR3 spans 18 amino acids. The junction had 15 bases not matched to a gene; V was cut back by 6 bases and J by 4 bases. The CDR3 sequence is CASRRTSGTGAVGNTIYF. CDR3 nucleotide sequence: TGTGCCAGCAGGCGAACCTCCGGGACAGGGGCCGTGGGAAACACCATATATTTT.

In this sample, this clonotype turned up once. The CDR3 loop reads CSVEKLTF. CDR3 bases: TGCAGCGTTGAAAAACTCACCTTC. The chain joins TRBV29-1 to TRBJ1-2, with D hard to call. Between the trimmed V and J ends, which lost 2 bases and 13 bases, there was a span of 5 bases. Germline V CDR1 and CDR2: SQVTM, ANQGSEA. The length of the CDR3 is 8 residues.